These T cell receptor beta chains were read from a single sample in a study of cytomegalovirus exposure and HLA in healthy donors. The table came from immunoSEQ multiplex PCR; TCRdb's copy has only in-frame clones and leaves some out. In the table there are 100,000 or so clones, around 82% of which are singletons. Sequences were obtained from PBMCs. The receptors shown here come from a woman in her 50s in good health and CMV-seropositive. The CDR3 runs from the conserved cysteine through the conserved F or W. Fields, in order: D gene, J gene, clone size, V gene, CDR3 protein, CDR3 DNA. A D gene is named only where the DNA matches it firmly. For some rows the clone size is stated as once, few or many, or as a class when expanded; others skip it.

TRBD1 TRBJ1-1 NA TRBV27 CASSPDRARAFF TGTGCCAGCAGTCCAGACAGGGCAAGAGCTTTCTTT
TRBD1 TRBJ2-7 few TRBV7-9 CASSPGQGYSYEQYF TGTGCCAGCAGCCCGGGACAGGGCTACTCCTACGAGCAGTACTTC
NA TRBJ2-3 NA TRBV9 CASSEESSTDTQYF TGTGCCAGCAGCGAAGAGTCTAGCACAGATACGCAGTATTTT
TRBD2 TRBJ2-1 NA TRBV10-3 CAISESSGSSYNEQFF TGTGCCATCAGTGAGTCTAGCGGGAGCTCCTACAATGAGCAGTTCTTC
NA TRBJ1-1 NA TRBV5-5 CASSLGERLNTEAFF TGTGCCAGCAGCTTGGGGGAGAGGTTGAACACTGAAGCTTTCTTT
TRBD1 TRBJ1-3 NA TRBV7-7 CASSPGTGGLFSGNTIYF TGTGCTAGCAGCCCAGGGACAGGGGGATTGTTCTCTGGAAACACCATATATTTT
NA TRBJ2-1 NA TRBV5-1 CASSERGPGDEQFF TGCGCCAGCAGCGAACGGGGCCCGGGGGATGAGCAGTTCTTC
NA TRBJ2-2 NA TRBV6-5 CASRGLNTGELFF TGTGCCAGCAGGGGACTGAACACCGGGGAGCTGTTTTTT
NA TRBJ2-7 NA TRBV5-1 CASKVVGESEQYF TGCGCCAGCAAGGTGGTGGGAGAAAGTGAGCAGTACTTC
TRBD2 TRBJ2-3 few TRBV7-3 CASSLIPASGGAADTQYF TGTGCCAGCAGCTTAATACCCGCTAGCGGGGGGGCAGCAGATACGCAGTATTTT
NA TRBJ2-5 NA TRBV4-1 CASSHLVQETQYF TGCGCCAGCAGCCATTTAGTTCAAGAGACCCAGTACTTC
NA TRBJ2-1 NA TRBV9 CASSVVPLSGSSYNEQFF TGTGCCAGCAGCGTAGTCCCCCTTAGCGGAAGCTCCTACAATGAGCAGTTCTTC
NA TRBJ2-7 NA TRBV6-5 CASSYSNRQPSVEQYF TGTGCCAGCAGTTACTCGAACAGGCAGCCCTCCGTCGAGCAGTACTTC
NA TRBJ1-1 NA TRBV6-1 CASSSVNTEAFF TGTGCCAGCAGTTCTGTGAACACTGAAGCTTTCTTT
TRBD2 TRBJ2-7 few TRBV9 CASSVGIAGDEQYF TGTGCCAGCAGCGTAGGAATAGCGGGAGATGAGCAGTACTTC
NA TRBJ2-1 NA TRBV4-1 CASSLLDRYNEQFF TGCGCCAGCAGCCTTCTGGACAGATACAATGAGCAGTTCTTC
NA TRBJ2-5 NA TRBV29-1 CSVEDLETQYF TGCAGCGTTGAAGATCTCGAGACCCAGTACTTC
NA TRBJ1-5 NA TRBV7-2 CASSLGRQPRHF TGTGCCAGCAGCTTAGGTCGACAACCACGGCATTTT
TRBD2 TRBJ2-3 NA TRBV30 CAWSLLAGETDTQYF TGTGCCTGGAGCTTACTAGCGGGAGAAACAGATACGCAGTATTTT
TRBD2 TRBJ2-7 NA TRBV5-4 CASSLTSGSSEQYF TGTGCCAGCAGCTTAACTAGCGGAAGTAGCGAGCAGTACTTC
NA TRBJ2-7 few TRBV11-2 CASSGGAGTPSYEQYF TGTGCCAGCAGCGGAGGAGCCGGGACACCCTCCTACGAGCAGTACTTC
NA TRBJ1-6 few TRBV4-2 CASSPWEGRYSPLHF TGTGCCAGCAGCCCCTGGGAGGGGAGATATTCACCCCTCCACTTT
NA TRBJ2-7 few TRBV6-6 CATKTAYEQYF TGTGCCACTAAGACAGCCTACGAGCAGTACTTC
TRBD2 TRBJ2-5 NA TRBV13 CASSLIGLAGGPMQETQYF TGTGCCAGCAGCCTAATTGGACTAGCGGGGGGCCCAATGCAAGAGACCCAGTACTTC
NA TRBJ1-2 NA TRBV7-9 CASSRGTTQEGYGYTF TGTGCCAGCAGCCGAGGAACGACCCAGGAGGGCTATGGCTACACCTTC
NA TRBJ1-1 NA TRBV2 CASSGVPEAFF TGTGCCAGCAGTGGAGTTCCTGAAGCTTTCTTT
NA TRBJ2-3 NA TRBV5-1 CASSFWGGTDTQYF TGCGCCAGCAGCTTTTGGGGGGGCACAGATACGCAGTATTTT
TRBD1 TRBJ1-2 NA TRBV27 CASRPSGTGGYGYTF TGTGCCAGCAGGCCCTCCGGGACAGGGGGCTATGGCTACACCTTC
TRBD2 TRBJ2-7 few TRBV4-1 CASSPLAGAYEQYF TGCGCCAGCAGCCCACTAGCGGGGGCCTACGAGCAGTACTTC
NA TRBJ1-5 once TRBV5-1 CASSLSTNQPQHF TGCGCCAGCAGCTTGAGCACGAATCAGCCCCAGCATTTT
NA TRBJ2-5 NA TRBV1 CTSSLPTSGKQETQYF TGCACCAGCAGCCTCCCCACTAGCGGGAAACAAGAGACCCAGTACTTC
TRBD1 TRBJ2-7 NA TRBV27 CASSPRGQSYEQYF TGTGCCAGCAGCCCCAGGGGGCAGTCCTACGAGCAGTACTTC
TRBD1 TRBJ1-1 NA TRBV7-8 CASSFLPRTGGTEAFF TGTGCCAGCAGCTTTCTGCCCCGGACAGGGGGAACTGAAGCTTTCTTT
NA TRBJ1-5 NA TRBV2 CAGGLGSNQPQHF TGTGCCGGGGGGTTGGGCAGCAATCAGCCCCAGCATTTT
NA TRBJ2-2 once TRBV5-1 CASSFRGGELFF TGCGCCAGCAGCTTCCGAGGCGGGGAGCTGTTTTTT
NA TRBJ1-2 NA TRBV6-5 CASSSEFPGDDYGYTF TGTGCCAGCAGTTCAGAGTTTCCAGGGGACGACTATGGCTACACCTTC
NA TRBJ1-2 NA TRBV5-5 CASSSDSGTSVYGYTF TGTGCCAGCAGCTCGGACAGCGGAACCTCGGTCTATGGCTACACCTTC
NA TRBJ2-3 NA TRBV6-5 CASSYSAGTDTQYF TGTGCCAGCAGTTACTCGGCTGGCACAGATACGCAGTATTTT
TRBD2 TRBJ2-2 NA TRBV10-1 CASSEAGGGRTGELFF TGCGCCAGCAGTGAGGCGGGGGGGGGCCGGACCGGGGAGCTGTTTTTT
TRBD1 TRBJ1-5 NA TRBV19 CASKDGDRGGVGNQPQHF TGTGCCAGTAAAGATGGGGACAGGGGAGGAGTGGGCAATCAGCCCCAGCATTTT
NA TRBJ2-7 NA TRBV7-9 CSSSLGPYEQYF TGTTCCAGCAGCTTAGGGCCCTACGAGCAGTACTTC